Shown below are 26 T cell receptor beta chains from a single sample sequenced in a study of patients and donors after allogeneic stem cell transplantation. TCRdb used MiXCR to reprocess the RT-PCR reads, holding one entry per CDR3 protein. The repertoire has roughly 940,000 distinct CDR3 sequences, more than 15% of them found once; the top ten carry around 6%. The sequenced sample consisted of blood, either unsorted or a sorted T cell fraction (not recorded which). The source of these receptors is a human donor who was either an allogeneic HSCT recipient or a stem cell or donor lymphocyte infusion donor (not recorded which). It is not recorded whose cells these are; they may come from a transplant donor.

This clonotype turned up a few times. The chain links TRBV27 to TRBJ2-7; D gene ambiguous. Germline values: CDR1 MNHEY, CDR2 SMNVEV (reference sequence). V dropped 7 bases and J dropped 5 bases, with 12 bases sitting between them. This CDR3 comprises 12 residues. The CDR3 bases are TGTGCCAGCAACCTTGGGCTAAACGAGCAGTACTTC. Its translation is CASNLGLNEQYF.

This clonotype was recorded many times. This chain joins TRBV29-1 and TRBJ1-6; D perhaps matches TRBD1 (6 bases). Trimming left V 6 bases short and J 10 bases short, with 16 bases between. From germline, CDR1 is SQVTM and CDR2 ANQGSEA. This CDR3 has 13 residues. The CDR3 loop reads CSVKRGAGSPLHF. CDR3 nucleotide sequence: TGCAGCGTGAAGCGGGGGGCTGGATCACCCCTCCACTTT.

The rearrangement joins TRBV4-2 to TRBJ2-6, with a weak D call TRBD1 (5 bases). The V and J ends lost 3 bases and 1 base respectively, with 19 bases between them. The length of the CDR3 is 19 residues. In germline, CDR1 is LGHNA, CDR2 YNFKEQ. The CDR3 DNA follows: TGTGCCAGCAGCCAGTTGCTCCCAGGGAAGTTATCTGGGGCCAACGTCCTGACTTTC. It specifies CASSQLLPGKLSGANVLTF.

V and J are TRBV3-1 and TRBJ2-5; D call uncertain. The germline V gene encodes CDR1 LGHDT and CDR2 YNNKEL (reference sequence). The CDR3 is 14 residues long. The V end was cut by 1 base, the J end by 5 bases, with 11 bases between. The CDR3 region has the DNA TGTGCCAGCAGCCAAGGGAACGGTTTGGAGACCCAGTACTTC. The encoded protein is CASSQGNGLETQYF.

The chain carries TRBV29-1 and TRBJ1-2; the match to TRBD1 covers 7 bases. The ends lost 0 bases at V and 8 bases at J; junction bases unmatched: 12. The CDR3 extends over 15 amino acids. Germline CDR1 and CDR2: SQVTM and ANQGSEA. CDR3 in DNA: TGCAGCGTTGAAGATAGGCAGGGGGACTTGAGCGGCTACACCTTC. It encodes CSVEDRQGDLSGYTF.

There are a few counts of this clonotype. The chain joins TRBV4-3 to TRBJ1-1; TRBD1 agrees at 7 bases. The trim removed 0 bases at V and 4 bases at J, leaving 8 bases unmatched. Germline CDR1 reads LGHNA; CDR2 reads YSLEER. The CDR3 length is 16 residues. The CDR3 is CASSQELRGAATEAFF. The CDR3, as DNA: TGCGCCAGCAGCCAAGAGCTCAGGGGGGCTGCCACTGAAGCTTTCTTT.

The gene calls are TRBV7-9 and TRBJ2-3, with D uncertain. The V end was cut by 5 bases, the J end by 4 bases, with 16 bases between. The V gene's germline CDR1 is SEHNR and CDR2 FQNEAQ (reference sequence). This CDR3 is built from 15 residues. The CDR3, as DNA: TGTGCCAGCAGCCGGCCCCAAATTGGCGCAGATACGCAGTATTTT. Its translation: CASSRPQIGADTQYF. The full variable domain, its missing parts supplied by reference TRBV7-9 and TRBJ2-3, is DTGVSQNPRHKITKRGQNVTFRCDPISEHNRLYWYRQTLGQGPEFLTYFQNEAQLEKSRLLSDRFSAERPKGSFSTLEIQRTEQGDSAMYLCASSRPQIGADTQYFGPGTRLTVL.

The chain carries TRBV10-3 and TRBJ2-1, with 7 positions matching TRBD2. The CDR3 is 14 amino acids. Germline V gene data show CDR1 as ENHRY and CDR2 as SYGVKD. V was pared by 4 bases and J by 8 bases, with 8 bases of the junction left unmatched. The CDR3: CAISGLAEAHEQFF. CDR3 coding DNA: TGTGCCATCAGTGGTCTAGCGGAGGCACATGAGCAGTTCTTC.

This clonotype was picked up a small number of times. The chain uses TRBV10-3 and TRBJ1-2; no definite D call. Germline V gene lookup returns CDR1 ENHRY and CDR2 SYGVKD. This CDR3 comprises 12 residues. Trimming took 8 bases from V and 3 from J, leaving 10 bases between them. CDR3 coding DNA: TGTGCCATCGGGGATAGGCACTATGGCTACACCTTC. The encoded protein is CAIGDRHYGYTF.

This clonotype was counted between two and nine times. The rearrangement uses TRBV7-3 and TRBJ2-1; a possible D gene is TRBD1 (6 bases). V lost 1 base to trimming and J lost 1 base, with 14 bases between them. Germline V gene lookup returns CDR1 SGHTA and CDR2 FQGTGA. The CDR3 runs to 17 residues. This CDR3 reads CASSLMGTTRSYNEQFF. The DNA of the CDR3 is TGTGCCAGCAGCTTAATGGGGACAACCCGTTCCTACAATGAGCAGTTCTTC. Supplemented by reference TRBV7-3 and TRBJ2-1, the full variable domain reads GAGVSQTPSNKVTEKGKYVELRCDPISGHTALYWYRQSLGQGPEFLIYFQGTGAADDSGLPNDRFFAVRPEGSVSTLKIQRTERGDSAVYLCASSLMGTTRSYNEQFFGPGTRLTVL.

This clonotype was recorded many times. The chain links TRBV10-3 to TRBJ2-6; D ambiguous. V lost 4 bases and J 1 base, leaving 8 bases between the germline ends. The CDR3 is 15 residues long. The germline V gene has CDR1 ENHRY and CDR2 SYGVKD. Here the CDR3 reads CAISAYPSGANVLTF. In DNA, the CDR3 is TGTGCCATCAGTGCCTATCCTTCTGGGGCCAACGTCCTGACTTTC.

This clonotype was counted once. DNA for the CDR3: TGTGCCTGGAGTGTACGATCGGGTGTAGGCACTGAAGCTTTCTTT. Translated: CAWSVRSGVGTEAFF. The chain is built from TRBV30 and TRBJ1-1, with D uncertain. Germline CDR1 and CDR2: GTSNPN and SVGIG (reference sequence). The CDR3 totals 15 residues. The ends were cut back, 0 bases at V and 4 bases at J, with 15 bases in the middle.

The V and J genes are TRBV11-2 and TRBJ1-1, with D maybe TRBD1 (5 bases). The germline CDR1 and CDR2 sequences are SGHAT and FQNNGV. The CDR3 totals 16 residues. The V and J ends lost 4 bases and 3 bases respectively, with 18 bases between them. CDR3 sequence: CASSSSGRVSDTEAFF. As DNA, the CDR3 is TGTGCCAGCAGCTCCTCGGGCAGGGTGTCGGACACTGAAGCTTTCTTT.

The sample holds a few counts of this clonotype. The chain employs TRBV9 and TRBJ2-5; perhaps TRBD1 as D (5 bases). The CDR3 has 13 amino acids. Germline assignment: CDR1 SGDLS and CDR2 YYNGEE. Deletions cut 3 bases from V and 4 bases from J, with 10 bases between. In DNA form, the CDR3 reads TGTGCCAGCAGCGACAGGACCGCAGAGACCCAGTACTTC. Translation: CASSDRTAETQYF.

This clonotype has only a few counts. The gene calls are TRBV4-3 and TRBJ2-1; 11 bases line up with TRBD2. CDR1 LGHNA and CDR2 YSLEER come from the germline V gene. Unmatched junction bases numbered 5, after V lost 0 bases and J lost 7 bases. The CDR3 is 16 residues long. Here the CDR3 DNA reads TGCGCCAGCAGCCAAGAAACTAGCGGGGGAGGTAATGAGCAGTTCTTC. This sequence encodes CASSQETSGGGNEQFF.

The J gene is TRBJ2-2, the V gene TRBV19; the D is unclear. Trimming removed 1 base from V and 4 bases from J, with 7 bases in between. The germline gives CDR1 LNHDA, CDR2 SQIVND (reference sequence). This CDR3 comprises 14 residues. CDR3 sequence reads: CASSIGLGTGELFF. DNA of the CDR3: TGTGCCAGTAGTATAGGACTTGGCACCGGGGAGCTGTTTTTT.

The DNA for the CDR3 is TGTGCCAGCAGTGCGGCACATTCCTACGAGCAGTACTTC. Translation gives CASSAAHSYEQYF. This chain connects TRBV6-1 to TRBJ2-7; D remains unclear. The V end lost 4 bases, the J end lost 1 base, and 8 bases lay between the germline ends. Germline loops: CDR1 MNHNS, CDR2 SASEGT. CDR3 length equals 13 residues.

The J gene is TRBJ2-1, the V gene TRBV11-2, with a weak D call TRBD2 (5 bases). In germline, CDR1 is SGHAT, CDR2 FQNNGV. V was cut by 4 bases and J by 6 bases, with 13 bases left in between. The CDR3 length is 14 residues. This CDR3 is CASSSVRRPNEQFF. CDR3 DNA: TGTGCCAGCAGCTCGGTCCGGAGGCCCAATGAGCAGTTCTTC.

CDR3 sequence (DNA): TGTGCCAGCCGGGAGATGGCCACCGGGGAGCTGTTTTTT. Protein: CASREMATGELFF. The chain uses TRBV11-3 and TRBJ2-2, with D perhaps matching TRBD2 (6 bases). Trimming removed 8 bases at V and 4 bases at J, with 11 bases between. Per germline, CDR1 SGHNT and CDR2 YENEEA. This CDR3 is built from 13 residues.

This clonotype has only a few counts. The gene calls are TRBV27 and TRBJ1-5; D call uncertain. The CDR3 spans 16 residues. The V gene lost 0 bases and the J gene lost 2 bases, with 11 bases spanning the gap. Germline V gene lookup returns CDR1 MNHEY and CDR2 SMNVEV (reference sequence). CDR3 region: CASSLSKGGGNQPQHF. CDR3 nucleotides: TGTGCCAGCAGTTTATCGAAGGGCGGAGGCAATCAGCCCCAGCATTTT.

The rearrangement joins TRBV12-3 or TRBV12-4 to TRBJ2-6, with 9 bases aligning to TRBD1. The J segment lost 0 bases and the V segment lost 6 bases, leaving 6 bases of the junction unmatched. The CDR3 has 17 residues. CDR3 DNA sequence: TGTGCCAGCAGGATGGACAGGGGATTCTCTGGGGCCAACGTCCTGACTTTC. This encodes CASRMDRGFSGANVLTF.

V usage is TRBV6-5 and J usage is TRBJ2-1; TRBD2 might be the D (6 bases). Germline V CDR1 and CDR2: MNHEY, SVGAGI. The V gene lost 2 bases and the J gene lost 6 bases, with 11 bases spanning the gap. CDR3 length: 14 residues. The CDR3 sequence is CASSYGGVGNEQFF. The CDR3 nucleotides are TGTGCCAGCAGTTACGGAGGGGTGGGCAATGAGCAGTTCTTC.

The chain carries TRBV20-1 and TRBJ2-1; 8 bases match TRBD2. CDR1 is DFQATT and CDR2 is SNEGSKA in the germline V gene (reference sequence). This CDR3 is 12 amino acids long. The V gene end was trimmed by 3 bases and the J gene end by 11 bases; junction bases not matched to a gene: 6. CDR3 residues: CSASTSGEKQFF. The CDR3, as DNA: TGCAGTGCTAGCACTAGCGGTGAAAAGCAGTTCTTC.

Only a few counts were recorded for this clonotype. The rearrangement links TRBV9 to TRBJ2-2; D may match TRBD1 or TRBD2 (6 bases each). This CDR3 comprises 13 residues. Trimming took off 2 bases at V and 9 bases at J, with 11 bases between the two ends. CDR1 and CDR2 from the germline V gene are SGDLS and YYNGEE. CDR3 nucleotide sequence: TGTGCCAGCAGCGTGATGGGGGGCCGGGAGCTGTTTTTT. Its translation: CASSVMGGRELFF.

The rearrangement joins TRBV7-9 to TRBJ2-6; D is unresolved. V was trimmed by 3 bases and J by 0 bases, leaving 12 bases between them. The CDR3 consists of 17 residues. Germline assignment: CDR1 SEHNR and CDR2 FQNEAQ (reference sequence). In DNA, the CDR3 is TGTGCCAGCAGCTTCCCAATCAAAACCTCTGGGGCCAACGTCCTGACTTTC. This sequence encodes CASSFPIKTSGANVLTF.

This chain joins TRBV21-1 and TRBJ2-5; the DNA was not used to check the table's D call, TRBD1. TRBV21-1 is listed as a pseudogene. The CDR3 loop spans 14 amino acids. CDR3 loop: CANPTGTEGKSQYF. DNA for the CDR3: TGTGCCAACCCTACTGGGACAGAGGGGAAGTCCCAGTACTTC.